A selection of T cell receptor beta chains follows, all from one sample in a study of blood T cells in healthy people across ages. TCRdb re-analysed the 5' RACE reads in MiXCR, keeping a single row per CDR3 protein. This sample carries 1.5 million to 2 million distinct CDR3 sequences, less than 50% of them seen once, and the ten largest clones take more than 2%. The sample consisted of blood. All receptors derive from a woman in her thirties or forties in good health. Each CDR3 is given with its conserved first and last residue. The D gene is left open where the match is weak. For some rows the clone size is stated as once, few or many, or as a class when expanded; others skip it.

V gene,J gene,clone size,D gene,CDR3 DNA,CDR3 protein
TRBV27,TRBJ2-3,many,TRBD2,TGTGCCAGCAGTCTAAGCGGGAGTAGCACAGATACGCAGTATTTT,CASSLSGSSTDTQYF
TRBV7-8,TRBJ2-7,-,TRBD1,TGTGCCAGCAGCTCGCAACAGGGGGCCTACGAGCAGTACTTC,CASSSQQGAYEQYF
TRBV28,TRBJ2-6,-,TRBD1,TGTGCCAGCAGTCCCCGGACAGGCCACTCTGGGGCCAACGTCCTGACTTTC,CASSPRTGHSGANVLTF
TRBV28,TRBJ2-4,-,-,TGTGCCAGCAGTGATCTAGATGCCAAAAACATTCAGTACTTC,CASSDLDAKNIQYF
TRBV5-1,TRBJ2-1,-,TRBD1,TGCGCCAGCAGCCTCAGGGGGTTCAGTGAGCAGTTCTTC,CASSLRGFSEQFF
TRBV28,TRBJ2-4,-,TRBD1,TGTGCCAGCAGTTTACTCGCGACAGGGGCCCGTGAGCAGTACTTC,CASSLLATGAREQYF
TRBV6-1,TRBJ1-1,-,-,TGTGCCAGCAGTGAAGACCAGGCCAAGAACACTGAAGCTTTCTTT,CASSEDQAKNTEAFF
TRBV7-3,TRBJ1-2,-,-,TGTGCCAGCAGCCCAGTCATGGGTTATGGCTACACCTTC,CASSPVMGYGYTF
TRBV6-2/TRBV6-3,TRBJ1-2,-,-,TGTGCCAGCAGTTATACGAACCCTACATCATACGGCTACACCTTC,CASSYTNPTSYGYTF
TRBV7-8,TRBJ1-1,-,-,TGTGCCAGCAGCCCAAGCTTACAGCACTATAAAGAAGCTTTCTTT,CASSPSLQHYKEAFF
TRBV20-1,TRBJ2-5,-,-,TGCAGTGCTAGAGCGTGGGGGGAGACCCAGTACTTC,CSARAWGETQYF
TRBV15,TRBJ1-2,-,TRBD1,TGTGCCACCAGCAGAGAATTAGGACAGGGAGGTGGTTACACCTTC,CATSRELGQGGGYTF
TRBV4-3,TRBJ2-5,-,TRBD1,TGCGCCAGCAGCCAACAAACCGGGACAGGCCCCTACAATGAGCAGTACTTC,CASSQQTGTGPYNEQYF
TRBV24-1,TRBJ2-3,many,-,TGTGCCACCCGGAACAGGGCAGATACGCAGTATTTT,CATRNRADTQYF
TRBV5-6,TRBJ2-1,-,TRBD1,TGTGCCAGCAGCGGACAGGAAGGATCCTACAATGAGCAGTTCTTC,CASSGQEGSYNEQFF
TRBV12-3/TRBV12-4,TRBJ1-2,few,-,TGTGCCAGCAGCCGAGGGGGCTACACCTTC,CASSRGGYTF
TRBV21-1,TRBJ2-7,-,-,TGTGCCAGCAGCGGATGGGACAGGGTCGAGCCCTTCGTATCCCACTACGAGCAGTACTTC,CASSGWDRVEPFVSHYEQYF
TRBV25-1,TRBJ2-1,-,-,TGTGCCAGCAGTGAGCCCACAGACAATGAGCAGTTCTTC,CASSEPTDNEQFF